A single sample is the source of the 15 T cell receptor beta chains below, sequenced in a study of neoadjuvant nivolumab and ipilimumab in lung cancer. TCRdb's table, derived via immunoSEQ multiplex PCR, lists solely in-frame clones and lacks some. The data show around 24,000 clones, with 82% seen just once and 7.5% to 9% held by the top ten. This specimen was tumor tissue, taken after neoadjuvant nivolumab, alone or with ipilimumab, at or shortly before surgery. All receptors derive from an adult with non-small cell lung cancer.

The rearrangement joins TRBV5-4 to TRBJ2-5, with 10 positions matching TRBD1. Germline CDR1 reads SGHNT; CDR2 reads YYREEE (reference sequence). The CDR3 totals 14 residues. V dropped 4 bases and J dropped 5; count of bases not matched to a gene: 5. The CDR3 DNA reads as TGTGCCAGCAGCCGGGACAGGGGTTCCGAGACCCAGTACTTC. It encodes CASSRDRGSETQYF. The variable domain in full, with the rest retrieved from reference TRBV5-4 and TRBJ2-5, is ETGVTQSPTHLIKTRGQQVTLRCSSQSGHNTVSWYQQALGQGPQFIFQYYREEENGRGNFPPRFSGLQFPNYSSELNVNALELDDSALYLCASSRDRGSETQYFGPGTRLLVL.

The chain combines TRBV5-4 with TRBJ2-5, with D possibly called TRBD1 or TRBD2 (5 bases each). Germline V CDR1 and CDR2: SGHNT, YYREEE (reference sequence). This CDR3 has 14 amino acids. V lost 2 bases to trimming and J lost 4 bases, with 12 bases between them. The CDR3: CASSLIRGGETQYF. As DNA, the CDR3 is TGTGCCAGCAGCTTAATTCGGGGCGGAGAGACCCAGTACTTC.

This rearrangement joins TRBV18 to TRBJ2-5; 11 bases align to TRBD2. The germline V gene encodes CDR1 KGHSH and CDR2 LQKENI. CDR3 length: 19 residues. Trimming cost V 2 bases and J 4 bases; bases outside gene matches: 15. The CDR3 DNA sequence: TGTGCCAGCTCACCATCGGTACTAGCGGGAGTAACATTGCGAGAGACCCAGTACTTC. Translation: CASSPSVLAGVTLRETQYF.

The chain couples TRBV30 to TRBJ1-2; D not resolved. The CDR3 length is 12 residues. Trimming removed 4 bases from V and 4 bases from J, with 10 bases in between. Germline assignment: CDR1 GTSNPN and CDR2 SVGIG (reference sequence). Written as DNA, the CDR3 is TGTGCCTGGATTGACCCTCGCTATGGCTACACCTTC. Amino acids: CAWIDPRYGYTF.

This sequence joins TRBV27 and TRBJ2-7; D is tentatively TRBD1 or TRBD2 (5 bases each). CDR1 and CDR2 from the germline V gene are MNHEY and SMNVEV (reference sequence). The CDR3 runs 12 residues. V shed 7 bases and J shed 2 bases, with 9 bases lying between them. CDR3 region: CASMGDPYEQYF. CDR3 coding DNA: TGTGCCAGCATGGGGGACCCCTACGAGCAGTACTTC.

This chain uses TRBV30 with TRBJ1-3; D remains ambiguous. V lost 2 bases, J lost 4 bases, and 9 bases lay in between. The CDR3 extends over 13 amino acids. Germline V lookup: CDR1 GTSNPN, CDR2 SVGIG (reference sequence). The CDR3 sequence is CAWSLEAGNTIYF. CDR3 DNA sequence: TGTGCCTGGAGTCTGGAAGCAGGAAACACCATATATTTT.

This clone was seen only a few times. V usage is TRBV18 and J usage is TRBJ1-2, with TRBD1 matching 7 bases. Germline lookup yields CDR1 KGHSH and CDR2 LQKENI. This CDR3 has 14 residues. V was clipped by 2 bases and J by 0 bases; unmatched bases: 0. The chain's CDR3 is CASSPGTANYGYTF. The CDR3 DNA reads as TGTGCCAGCTCACCAGGGACAGCTAACTATGGCTACACCTTC.

The rearrangement joins TRBV29-1 to TRBJ2-1; unclear D gene. V was trimmed by 3 bases and J by 0 bases, leaving 6 bases between them. CDR1 and CDR2 from the germline V gene are SQVTM and ANQGSEA. This CDR3 comprises 13 residues. CDR3 in DNA: TGCAGCGTTGAGGAACTCTCCTACAATGAGCAGTTCTTC. Its translation is CSVEELSYNEQFF.

This rearrangement joins TRBV10-2 to TRBJ2-3; D not certain. With 5 bases removed from V and 1 base from J, the gap between germline ends came to 4 bases. CDR1 is WSHSY and CDR2 is SAAADI in the germline V gene. This CDR3 contains 12 residues. The CDR3 coding sequence is TGCGCCAGCAGTCTAGGCACAGATACGCAGTATTTT. This sequence encodes CASSLGTDTQYF.

The CDR3 coding sequence is TGCAGCGTATGGGGGGGGGATGCTGAAGCTTTCTTT. As protein: CSVWGGDAEAFF. The V and J genes are TRBV29-1 and TRBJ1-1; D might be TRBD1 (5 bases). Trimming took off 6 bases at V and 6 bases at J, with 14 bases between the two ends. CDR3 size: 12 residues. The germline V gene has CDR1 SQVTM and CDR2 ANQGSEA.

The chain employs TRBV11-1 and TRBJ2-1, with D perhaps TRBD1 or TRBD2 (5 bases each). The germline gives CDR1 SGHAT, CDR2 FQDESV (reference sequence). Trimming stripped 1 base from V and 8 bases from J, with 24 bases between. This CDR3 comprises 18 residues. CDR3 nucleotides: TGTGCCAGCAGCTTAGGGGCGGGCGGGCCTACAGGAGATTATGAGCAGTTCTTC. It translates to CASSLGAGGPTGDYEQFF.

The rearrangement uses TRBV19 and TRBJ2-2; 9 positions match TRBD2. The V gene end was trimmed by 9 bases and the J gene end by 4 bases; junction bases not matched to a gene: 3. CDR1 and CDR2 from the germline V gene are LNHDA and SQIVND (reference sequence). This CDR3 has 13 residues. The CDR3 nucleotides read TGTGCCAGCCAGGGACTAGCCACCGGGGAGCTGTTTTTT. Translated, it gives CASQGLATGELFF. Full variable domain (outside the CDR3, taken from reference TRBV19 and TRBJ2-2): DGGITQSPKYLFRKEGQNVTLSCEQNLNHDAMYWYRQDPGQGLRLIYYSQIVNDFQKGDIAEGYSVSREKKESFPLTVTSAQKNPTAFYLCASQGLATGELFFGEGSRLTVL.

The chain links TRBV30 to TRBJ1-5; D unclear. The CDR3 length is 14 residues. V dropped 4 bases and J dropped 2 bases, with 12 bases sitting between them. Germline values: CDR1 GTSNPN, CDR2 SVGIG (reference sequence). In nucleotides, the CDR3 is TGTGCCTGGAATGAGGAGGGTCGCAATCAGCCCCAGCATTTT. Encoded protein: CAWNEEGRNQPQHF.

The table lists this clone with a few counts. The gene calls are TRBV7-9 and TRBJ1-4; D ambiguous. V shed 5 bases and J shed 0 bases, with 13 bases lying between them. Germline CDR1 reads SEHNR; CDR2 reads FQNEAQ (reference sequence). The CDR3 has 16 amino acids. The CDR3 DNA sequence: TGTGCCAGCAGCCACGTTGTCGGGGCAACTAATGAAAAACTGTTTTTT. It yields the protein CASSHVVGATNEKLFF.

This rearrangement joins TRBV2 to TRBJ2-3, with 8 bases matching TRBD2. The CDR3 is made up of 14 amino acids. Germline values: CDR1 SNHLY, CDR2 FYNNEI. V gave up 5 bases and J gave up 5 bases; unmatched junction bases: 6. The CDR3 spells CASSYSGIRDTQYF. CDR3 bases: TGTGCCAGCAGTTATAGCGGGATAAGAGATACGCAGTATTTT.